The 9 T cell receptor beta chains presented below share a single source sample, sequenced in a study of low-dose radiotherapy and immunotherapy resistance in tumors. TRAV- and TRBV-specific primers were used for first-strand cDNA, which covered alpha and beta chains. TCR amplification ran 20 PCR cycles using constant-region and V-primer adapter primers. Via MiXCR, TCRdb re-called the reads, giving one row per CDR3 protein. The table shows around 80,000 distinct CDR3 sequences, with less than 20% occurring only once. Documented time point: after trial treatment. Treatment defined: LDRT plus nivolumab, ipilimumab, low-dose cyclophosphamide and aspirin (RACIN trial). Sequenced here: PBMCs, sampled after low-dose radiotherapy plus immunotherapy. The receptors come from a male donor with prostate cancer.

This clonotype was seen a handful of times. This chain connects TRBV28 to TRBJ2-7; 7 bases align to TRBD2. Germline V lookup: CDR1 MDHEN, CDR2 SYDVKM. The CDR3 spans 15 residues. V dropped 7 bases and J dropped 3; count of bases not matched to a gene: 12. CDR3: CASTTVFKRDYEQYF. DNA for the CDR3: TGTGCCAGCACCACGGTTTTTAAGCGGGACTACGAGCAGTACTTC.

In this sample, this clonotype turned up many times. V usage is TRBV29-1 and J usage is TRBJ1-5, with no clear D. Germline V lookup: CDR1 SQVTM, CDR2 ANQGSEA. V was shortened by 2 bases and J by 0 bases, with 11 bases between the two germline ends. The CDR3 is 15 residues long. This chain's CDR3 is CSVENTVYSNQPQHF. CDR3 DNA: TGCAGCGTTGAAAACACAGTCTATAGCAATCAGCCCCAGCATTTT.

The rearrangement uses TRBV28 and TRBJ2-1; 9 bases are a match to TRBD2. Trimming took 3 bases from V and 4 from J; bases not matched to a gene: 19. The CDR3 totals 20 residues. From germline, CDR1 is MDHEN and CDR2 SYDVKM. The CDR3 DNA sequence: TGTGCCAGCAGTTTTGCGGCTAGCGGGAATTATCACCGGTCATACAATGAGCAGTTCTTC. Amino acids: CASSFAASGNYHRSYNEQFF.

This chain links TRBV5-8 with TRBJ2-2; D is possibly TRBD2 (6 bases). This CDR3 contains 15 residues. V was cut by 4 bases and J by 3 bases, with 13 bases left in between. CDR1 and CDR2 (germline): SGHTS, YDEGEE. Written as DNA, the CDR3 is TGTGCCAGCAGCGGACCGGGACTTGACACCGGGGAGCTGTTTTTT. Amino acids: CASSGPGLDTGELFF.

This clonotype was seen many times. The J gene is TRBJ2-7, the V gene TRBV28, with D maybe TRBD1 (5 bases). The V gene lost 6 bases and the J gene lost 3 bases, with 12 bases spanning the gap. Germline V CDR1 and CDR2: MDHEN, SYDVKM. The CDR3 loop spans 13 amino acids. CDR3 sequence: CASRVGTGYEQYF. The CDR3 coding sequence is TGTGCCAGCAGAGTGGGTACAGGCTACGAGCAGTACTTC.

In its sample, this clonotype was seen many times. This chain joins TRBV7-2 and TRBJ2-7; D gene ambiguous. Per the germline V gene, CDR1 is SGHTA and CDR2 is FQGNSA. CDR3 length equals 13 residues. V was shortened by 3 bases and J by 4 bases, with 10 bases between the two germline ends. CDR3: CASSFYDSYEQYF. The CDR3 coding sequence is TGTGCCAGCAGCTTCTACGATTCTTACGAGCAGTACTTC.

Turning to this clonotype: A read error may explain this, as a much larger clone is one base away. The J gene is TRBJ2-4, the V gene TRBV28; a possible D gene is TRBD1 (6 bases). The CDR3 loop spans 14 amino acids. Trimming left V 3 bases short and J 13 bases short, with 19 bases between. The germline CDR1 and CDR2 sequences are MDHEN and SYDVKM. The CDR3 nucleotides are TGTGCCAGCAGTTTCCAACAGGGATACAATGAGCAGTACTTC. It encodes CASSFQQGYNEQYF. The variable domain in full, completed from reference TRBV28 and TRBJ2-4, reads DVKVTQSSRYLVKRTGEKVFLECVQDMDHENMFWYRQDPGLGLRLIYFSYDVKMKEKGDIPEGYSVSREKKERFSLILESASTNQTSMYLCASSFQQGYNEQYFGAGTRLSVL.

Many counts were recorded for this clonotype. The chain has TRBV11-2 and TRBJ1-2, with 9 bases that match TRBD1. The V and J ends lost 5 bases and 6 bases, in that order; junction bases with no gene match: 4. The germline gives CDR1 SGHAT, CDR2 FQNNGV. The length of the CDR3 is 13 residues. The CDR3 sequence: CASSRDRAHGYTF. CDR3 in DNA: TGTGCCAGCAGCCGGGACAGGGCCCATGGCTACACCTTC.

This clonotype has at least ten counts. The chain carries TRBV5-1 and TRBJ1-4; 7 nucleotides align to TRBD1. Germline values: CDR1 SGHRS, CDR2 YFSETQ. Trimming at V came to 4 bases and at J to 2 bases, leaving 5 bases not matched to a gene. There are 15 residues in the CDR3. CDR3 protein: CASSAGDSTNEKLFF. Here the CDR3 DNA reads TGCGCCAGCAGCGCGGGGGACAGCACTAATGAAAAACTGTTTTTT.